A selection of T cell receptor beta chains follows, all from one sample in a study of blood T cell repertoires in COVID-19. Sequencing used immunoSEQ multiplex PCR; TCRdb keeps in-frame clones, though not all of them. Of about 120,000 clones listed, over 60% are singletons. Sequenced input: peripheral blood. The receptors originated from a human donor in a cohort sampled during active COVID-19. CDR3s include the opening cysteine and the closing phenylalanine or tryptophan. Fields, in order: D gene, J gene, clone size, V gene, CDR3 protein, CDR3 DNA. The D gene is left open where the match is weak. A row's size may be missing; if present it is once, few, many or a size class.

d_call: NA
j_call: TRBJ1-2
clone_size: NA
v_call: TRBV6-1
cdr3_aa: CASSELPHGLGPSPNNYGYTF
cdr3_nt: TGTGCCAGCAGTGAATTGCCCCATGGGTTGGGGCCCAGTCCCAATAACTATGGCTACACCTTC

d_call: TRBD1
j_call: TRBJ1-2
clone_size: few
v_call: TRBV5-1
cdr3_aa: CASSSTGQGSPGYTF
cdr3_nt: TGCGCCAGCAGCTCCACTGGACAGGGTTCACCAGGCTACACCTTC

d_call: NA
j_call: TRBJ1-3
clone_size: NA
v_call: TRBV7-2
cdr3_aa: CASSSGRSSGNTIYF
cdr3_nt: TGTGCCAGCAGCTCGGGGAGAAGCTCTGGAAACACCATATATTTT

d_call: TRBD2
j_call: TRBJ2-7
clone_size: NA
v_call: TRBV5-1
cdr3_aa: CASSPEGSGSDYEQYF
cdr3_nt: TGCGCCAGCAGTCCGGAGGGTAGCGGGAGTGACTACGAGCAGTACTTC

d_call: TRBD1
j_call: TRBJ2-6
clone_size: NA
v_call: TRBV28
cdr3_aa: CASSRTGAGANVLTF
cdr3_nt: TGTGCCAGCAGCCGGACAGGGGCTGGGGCCAACGTCCTGACTTTC

d_call: NA
j_call: TRBJ2-6
clone_size: few
v_call: TRBV18
cdr3_aa: CASSPMLPSTGANVLTF
cdr3_nt: TGTGCCAGCTCACCTATGCTCCCGAGCACTGGGGCCAACGTCCTGACTTTC

d_call: TRBD2
j_call: TRBJ2-7
clone_size: NA
v_call: TRBV19
cdr3_aa: CASRPWGGEQYF
cdr3_nt: TGTGCCAGTAGACCCTGGGGGGGCGAGCAGTACTTC

d_call: NA
j_call: TRBJ1-5
clone_size: NA
v_call: TRBV28
cdr3_aa: CASRHREGLQPQHF
cdr3_nt: TGTGCCAGCAGACACAGGGAAGGGCTTCAGCCCCAGCATTTT

d_call: TRBD2
j_call: TRBJ2-7
clone_size: NA
v_call: TRBV10-1
cdr3_aa: CASTQPRGLAGACEQYF
cdr3_nt: TGCGCCAGCACCCAACCAAGGGGACTAGCGGGAGCTTGCGAGCAGTACTTC

d_call: NA
j_call: TRBJ1-5
clone_size: NA
v_call: TRBV12-3/TRBV12-4
cdr3_aa: CASSQMSNQPQHF
cdr3_nt: TGTGCCAGCAGTCAGATGAGCAATCAGCCCCAGCATTTT

d_call: NA
j_call: TRBJ2-7
clone_size: NA
v_call: TRBV18
cdr3_aa: CASSPGGRYEQYF
cdr3_nt: TGTGCCAGCTCACCAGGGGGCCGTTACGAGCAGTACTTC

d_call: NA
j_call: TRBJ1-4
clone_size: NA
v_call: TRBV3-1/TRBV3-2
cdr3_aa: CASSQEGGPDEKLFF
cdr3_nt: TGTGCCAGCAGCCAAGAGGGGGGACCCGATGAAAAACTGTTTTTT

d_call: NA
j_call: TRBJ2-7
clone_size: NA
v_call: TRBV15
cdr3_aa: CATSSLWAGEQYF
cdr3_nt: TGTGCCACCAGCAGCCTCTGGGCGGGCGAGCAGTACTTC

d_call: TRBD1
j_call: TRBJ1-1
clone_size: NA
v_call: TRBV11-2
cdr3_aa: CASSSGQGLATEAFF
cdr3_nt: TGTGCCAGCAGCTCGGGACAGGGGTTGGCAACTGAAGCTTTCTTT

d_call: TRBD2
j_call: TRBJ2-7
clone_size: NA
v_call: TRBV9
cdr3_aa: CASSADSGRPYEQYF
cdr3_nt: TGTGCCAGCAGCGCCGATAGCGGGAGACCCTACGAGCAGTACTTC

d_call: TRBD1
j_call: TRBJ1-2
clone_size: few
v_call: TRBV5-5
cdr3_aa: CASSVDRVFDGYTF
cdr3_nt: TGTGCCAGCAGCGTCGACAGGGTTTTCGATGGCTACACCTTC

d_call: TRBD1
j_call: TRBJ2-1
clone_size: NA
v_call: TRBV6-5
cdr3_aa: CASSYSGTGGNEQFF
cdr3_nt: TGTGCCAGCAGTTACTCGGGGACAGGGGGCAATGAGCAGTTCTTC

d_call: NA
j_call: TRBJ2-7
clone_size: NA
v_call: TRBV6-1
cdr3_aa: CASSETVAYEQYF
cdr3_nt: TGTGCCAGCAGTGAAACGGTCGCTTACGAGCAGTACTTC

d_call: NA
j_call: TRBJ2-7
clone_size: NA
v_call: TRBV6-1
cdr3_aa: CASSEAPGHFYEQYF
cdr3_nt: TGTGCCAGCAGTGAAGCTCCGGGACACTTCTACGAGCAGTACTTC

d_call: NA
j_call: TRBJ1-6
clone_size: NA
v_call: TRBV7-9
cdr3_aa: CASSPSGGGDNSPLHF
cdr3_nt: TGTGCCAGCAGCCCGTCGGGTGGGGGGGACAATTCACCCCTCCACTTT

d_call: TRBD1
j_call: TRBJ1-1
clone_size: NA
v_call: TRBV7-9
cdr3_aa: CASSLRSGTGDTAFF
cdr3_nt: TGTGCCAGCAGCTTAAGGTCCGGGACAGGGGATACAGCTTTCTTT

d_call: NA
j_call: TRBJ1-2
clone_size: NA
v_call: TRBV29-1
cdr3_aa: CSARSRDILPYGYTF
cdr3_nt: TGCAGCGCCCGAAGCCGGGACATTCTCCCCTATGGCTACACCTTC

d_call: NA
j_call: TRBJ1-3
clone_size: NA
v_call: TRBV29-1
cdr3_aa: CSVVGGSSGNTIYF
cdr3_nt: TGCAGCGTTGTGGGAGGGAGCTCTGGAAACACCATATATTTT

d_call: NA
j_call: TRBJ2-5
clone_size: NA
v_call: TRBV7-5
cdr3_aa: CVSSYHREQETQYF
cdr3_nt: TGTGTCTCCTCATACCACCGGGAACAAGAGACCCAGTACTTC

d_call: TRBD2
j_call: TRBJ2-7
clone_size: few
v_call: TRBV5-4
cdr3_aa: CASSYSGSYEQYF
cdr3_nt: TGTGCCAGCAGCTATAGCGGGAGTTACGAGCAGTACTTC

d_call: TRBD1
j_call: TRBJ1-5
clone_size: NA
v_call: TRBV5-6
cdr3_aa: CASSSTGVGNQPQHF
cdr3_nt: TGTGCCAGCAGCTCGACAGGGGTCGGCAATCAGCCCCAGCATTTT

d_call: NA
j_call: TRBJ2-7
clone_size: NA
v_call: TRBV28
cdr3_aa: CASSLTASYEQYF
cdr3_nt: TGTGCCAGCAGTTTGACAGCGTCCTACGAGCAGTACTTC

d_call: TRBD2
j_call: TRBJ2-7
clone_size: NA
v_call: TRBV13
cdr3_aa: CASRVWASGYEQYF
cdr3_nt: TGTGCCAGCAGGGTCTGGGCTAGCGGCTACGAGCAGTACTTC

d_call: NA
j_call: TRBJ1-2
clone_size: NA
v_call: TRBV19
cdr3_aa: CASRVQGGYGYTF
cdr3_nt: TGTGCCAGTAGGGTTCAGGGCGGCTATGGCTACACCTTC

d_call: TRBD2
j_call: TRBJ2-7
clone_size: NA
v_call: TRBV3-1/TRBV3-2
cdr3_aa: CASSQLAGRSYEQYF
cdr3_nt: TGTGCCAGCAGCCAGCTAGCGGGACGCTCCTACGAGCAGTACTTC

d_call: TRBD1
j_call: TRBJ2-7
clone_size: NA
v_call: TRBV7-3
cdr3_aa: CASSSSGTGGREQYF
cdr3_nt: TGTGCCAGCAGCTCCTCCGGGACAGGGGGTAGGGAGCAGTACTTC

d_call: NA
j_call: TRBJ2-1
clone_size: NA
v_call: TRBV5-5
cdr3_aa: CASALRSSYNEQFF
cdr3_nt: TGTGCCAGCGCATTGCGGAGCTCCTACAATGAGCAGTTCTTC

d_call: TRBD2
j_call: TRBJ2-5
clone_size: few
v_call: TRBV2
cdr3_aa: CASSEWIAGAGETQYF
cdr3_nt: TGTGCCAGCAGTGAGTGGATAGCGGGGGCCGGGGAGACCCAGTACTTC

d_call: NA
j_call: TRBJ2-5
clone_size: NA
v_call: TRBV4-2
cdr3_aa: CASSPTEANKVQETQYF
cdr3_nt: TGTGCCAGCTCTCCTACGGAGGCCAACAAGGTCCAAGAGACCCAGTACTTC

d_call: NA
j_call: TRBJ2-7
clone_size: NA
v_call: TRBV11-2
cdr3_aa: CASSFEKREHYEQYF
cdr3_nt: TGTGCCAGCAGCTTCGAAAAAAGGGAGCACTACGAGCAGTACTTC

d_call: TRBD1
j_call: TRBJ2-5
clone_size: NA
v_call: TRBV5-8
cdr3_aa: CASSLVGRGPKETQYF
cdr3_nt: TGTGCCAGCAGCTTGGTGGGCAGGGGGCCGAAAGAGACCCAGTACTTC

d_call: NA
j_call: TRBJ1-2
clone_size: NA
v_call: TRBV7-9
cdr3_aa: CASDSTRTANYGYTF
cdr3_nt: TGTGCCAGCGACTCCACCCGGACAGCTAACTATGGCTACACCTTC

d_call: TRBD2
j_call: TRBJ2-7
clone_size: NA
v_call: TRBV7-8
cdr3_aa: CASSFSLAGGSYEQYF
cdr3_nt: TGTGCCAGCAGCTTTTCGTTAGCGGGAGGCTCCTACGAGCAGTACTTC

d_call: TRBD1
j_call: TRBJ2-7
clone_size: few
v_call: TRBV7-9
cdr3_aa: CASSLVGTGYYEQYF
cdr3_nt: TGTGCCAGCAGCTTAGTGGGGACAGGGTATTACGAGCAGTACTTC

d_call: NA
j_call: TRBJ2-7
clone_size: NA
v_call: TRBV6-6
cdr3_aa: CASSYELREQYF
cdr3_nt: TGTGCCAGCAGTTACGAGCTTCGGGAGCAGTACTTC

d_call: NA
j_call: TRBJ1-2
clone_size: NA
v_call: TRBV19
cdr3_aa: CASSTQRAVDAYGYTF
cdr3_nt: TGTGCCAGTAGTACCCAGCGGGCGGTAGATGCCTATGGCTACACCTTC

d_call: TRBD1
j_call: TRBJ1-1
clone_size: NA
v_call: TRBV19
cdr3_aa: CASRPRTGNTEAFF
cdr3_nt: TGTGCCAGTAGACCTCGGACAGGGAACACTGAAGCTTTCTTT

d_call: NA
j_call: TRBJ2-3
clone_size: NA
v_call: TRBV7-7
cdr3_aa: CASSYGGGQGDTQYF
cdr3_nt: TGTGCTAGCAGCTACGGGGGAGGCCAGGGAGATACGCAGTATTTT

d_call: NA
j_call: TRBJ2-7
clone_size: NA
v_call: TRBV29-1
cdr3_aa: CSVRSSRSYEQYF
cdr3_nt: TGCAGCGTTCGTTCTAGCCGCTCCTACGAGCAGTACTTC

d_call: NA
j_call: TRBJ1-2
clone_size: NA
v_call: TRBV7-9
cdr3_aa: CASRSEGYGYTF
cdr3_nt: TGTGCCAGCCGCTCGGAGGGCTATGGCTACACCTTC

d_call: TRBD1
j_call: TRBJ1-2
clone_size: NA
v_call: TRBV28
cdr3_aa: CASNRDRGHGGYTF
cdr3_nt: TGTGCCAGCAACCGGGACAGGGGGCATGGCGGCTACACCTTC

d_call: TRBD2
j_call: TRBJ2-2
clone_size: NA
v_call: TRBV28
cdr3_aa: CASSFKAGGPERTGELFF
cdr3_nt: TGTGCCAGCAGTTTTAAGGCGGGAGGGCCCGAAAGGACCGGGGAGCTGTTTTTT

d_call: TRBD2
j_call: TRBJ2-1
clone_size: NA
v_call: TRBV24-1
cdr3_aa: CATSDSPGGSNEQFF
cdr3_nt: TGTGCCACCAGTGATAGTCCGGGAGGGAGTAATGAGCAGTTCTTC

d_call: NA
j_call: TRBJ1-1
clone_size: NA
v_call: TRBV19
cdr3_aa: CASSIAPLGGDTEAFF
cdr3_nt: TGTGCCAGTAGTATAGCACCCTTGGGAGGGGACACTGAAGCTTTCTTT